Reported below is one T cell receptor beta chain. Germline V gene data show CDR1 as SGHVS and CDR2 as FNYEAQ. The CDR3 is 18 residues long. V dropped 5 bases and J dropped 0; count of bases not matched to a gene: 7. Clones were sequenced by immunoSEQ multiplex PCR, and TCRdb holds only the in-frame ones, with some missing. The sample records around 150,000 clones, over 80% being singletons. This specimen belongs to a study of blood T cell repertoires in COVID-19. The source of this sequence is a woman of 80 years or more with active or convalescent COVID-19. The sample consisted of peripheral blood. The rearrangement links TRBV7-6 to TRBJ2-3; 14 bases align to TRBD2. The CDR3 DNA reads TGTGCCAGCAGCCCGAGGGGGACTAGCGGGGGTAGCACAGATACGCAGTATTTT. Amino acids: CASSPRGTSGGSTDTQYF.